The entry that follows covers one TCR beta chain sequence. This sample stems from a study of tumor-infiltrating lymphocytes in primary liver carcinoma. Taking about 18-30 mg of unsorted bulk tissue, the authors co-extracted RNA and DNA. Cases comprised patients with primary liver carcinoma who received surgical resection. A primer matching the constant region was used to make TCR beta cDNA from 500 to 650 ng of total RNA. Generation of the TCR beta libraries relied on three nested multiplex PCR rounds using slightly modified ARM-PCR. With TRBV1-TRBV30 forward primers and a C-beta reverse primer, the first two PCR rounds were run for about 10 cycles each. TCRdb re-called the multiplex PCR reads through MiXCR, storing one row per CDR3 protein. The sample has about 120,000 distinct CDR3 sequences, nearly 70% seen once. The CDR3 extends over 14 amino acids. CDR1 is SGHDN and CDR2 is FVKESK in the germline V gene. V shed 10 bases and J shed 5 bases, with 18 bases lying between them.

The sequence came from an older woman with primary liver carcinoma and hepatitis B virus infection. Material: tumor-adjacent normal liver tissue. V is TRBV14 and J is TRBJ2-1; D uncertain. CDR3 protein: CANKGRTVNNEQFF. CDR3 nucleotides: TGTGCCAACAAGGGCCGTACAGTGAACAATGAGCAGTTCTTC.